This T cell receptor (beta chain) was recovered during a study of T cell responses to AZD1222 COVID-19 vaccine. Per germline, CDR1 SGHVS and CDR2 FQNEAQ. The ends were cut back, 2 bases at V and 7 bases at J, with 9 bases in the middle. CDR3 length: 12 amino acids. Some clones are missing from TCRdb's copy, which holds only in-frame ones; the method was immunoSEQ multiplex PCR. Of 100,000 to 120,000 clones listed, approximately 92% are singletons. The receptor was isolated from an adult who received the AZD1222 COVID-19 vaccine. The gene calls are TRBV7-8 and TRBJ2-7; D is uncertain. The material was peripheral blood, obtained 28 days after the second AZD1222 dose. CDR3 nucleotides: TGTGCCAGCAGCTTACGGGCGAGGGAGCAGTACTTC. It codes for CASSLRAREQYF.